These 29 T cell receptor beta chains originate from one sample sequenced in a study of shared clonotypes between healthy human individuals. Clones were read by immunoSEQ multiplex PCR, and TCRdb kept only the in-frame ones, dropping some. Of a few million clones in the sample, approximately 93% were seen once. Input material: naive CD4+ T cells from PBMCs. Subset described: CD45RA+ positively selected. The receptors originated from a man between 18 and 29 years old in good health. Some clones in this sample may be carry-over from other donors' samples.

The gene calls are TRBV5-4 and TRBJ1-2, with D possibly being TRBD1 (5 bases). The CDR3 extends over 11 amino acids. The V end was cut by 4 bases, the J end by 8 bases, with 9 bases between. Germline lookup yields CDR1 SGHNT and CDR2 YYREEE (reference sequence). Here the CDR3 DNA reads TGTGCCAGCAGCCGGGACGGAGGCTACACCTTC. Residues: CASSRDGGYTF.

The chain has TRBV6-6 and TRBJ1-2; TRBD1 might be the D (6 bases). Germline assignment: CDR1 MNHNY and CDR2 SVGAGI (reference sequence). The CDR3 totals 16 residues. The germline V and J ends were trimmed by 2 bases and 3 bases, with 16 bases remaining between them. CDR3 loop: CASSYPGAGEDYGYTF. The CDR3 bases are TGTGCCAGCAGTTACCCGGGGGCAGGGGAAGACTATGGCTACACCTTC.

The chain joins TRBV5-1 to TRBJ2-4; D might be TRBD2 (5 bases). V was trimmed by 0 bases and J by 7 bases, leaving 14 bases between them. Germline CDR1 SGHRS, CDR2 YFSETQ. The CDR3 is 15 residues long. The CDR3 coding sequence is TGCGCCAGCAGCTTGGTGGCGGGCTCGGGGAACATTCAGTACTTC. It translates to CASSLVAGSGNIQYF. The full variable domain, with the rest looked up from reference TRBV5-1 and TRBJ2-4, is KAGVTQTPRYLIKTRGQQVTLSCSPISGHRSVSWYQQTPGQGLQFLFEYFSETQRNKGNFPGRFSGRQFSNSRSEMNVSTLELGDSALYLCASSLVAGSGNIQYFGAGTRLSVL.

The chain couples TRBV5-1 to TRBJ2-5; tentatively, D is TRBD1 (7 bases). This CDR3 has 14 amino acids. The V end was cut by 4 bases, the J end by 5 bases, with 15 bases between. CDR1 is SGHRS, CDR2 YFSETQ, per germline. CDR3 DNA: TGCGCCAGCAGCGGGGGGACAGTGGGCGAGACCCAGTACTTC. It specifies CASSGGTVGETQYF.

The gene calls are TRBV6-6 and TRBJ1-5, with a tentative D call TRBD1 (5 bases). The CDR3 has 16 residues. Germline lookup yields CDR1 MNHNY and CDR2 SVGAGI (reference sequence). V lost 0 bases, J lost 1 base, and 10 bases lay in between. CDR3 sequence (DNA): TGTGCCAGCAGTTACTCAGGGGTAAACAGCAATCAGCCCCAGCATTTT. It yields the protein CASSYSGVNSNQPQHF.

The chain recombines TRBV5-6 with TRBJ1-2; TRBD1 matches 7 bases. The V and J ends lost 4 bases and 0 bases, in that order; junction bases with no gene match: 9. Per germline, CDR1 SGHDT and CDR2 YYEEEE. The CDR3 covers 16 residues. This CDR3 is CASSKGQTRANYGYTF. CDR3 sequence (DNA): TGTGCCAGCAGCAAGGGACAGACTCGAGCTAACTATGGCTACACCTTC.

V and J are TRBV27 and TRBJ1-2, with 8 nucleotides matching TRBD1. The junction had 19 bases not matched to a gene; V was cut back by 5 bases and J by 8 bases. The CDR3 runs to 17 residues. Germline CDR1 and CDR2: MNHEY and SMNVEV (reference sequence). CDR3 in amino acids: CASSPIGQGDQFYGYTF. The CDR3 DNA reads TGTGCCAGCAGTCCGATTGGACAGGGTGATCAGTTTTACGGCTACACCTTC.

The genes are TRBV4-1 and TRBJ1-5, with unresolved D. The CDR3 covers 13 residues. Trimming removed 2 bases at V and 7 bases at J, with 9 bases between. Germline V gives CDR1 MGHRA, CDR2 YSYEKL. The CDR3 loop is CASSQQIQQPQHF. The DNA of the CDR3 is TGCGCCAGCAGCCAACAAATACAACAGCCCCAGCATTTT.

Comment on this clone: Other DNA sequences of this sample code for an identical CDR3. V is TRBV11-3 and J is TRBJ1-3; D remains ambiguous. V was pared by 2 bases and J by 0 bases, with 2 bases between. The germline CDR1 and CDR2 sequences are SGHNT and YENEEA. This CDR3 has 13 residues. The CDR3 bases are TGTGCCAGCAGCTTAAGCTCTGGAAACACCATATATTTT. Its translation is CASSLSSGNTIYF.

The CDR3 is CATRRAYEQYF. Here the CDR3 DNA reads TGTGCCACCCGCAGGGCCTACGAGCAGTACTTC. The rearrangement uses TRBV28 and TRBJ2-7; possibly TRBD1 for D (5 bases). The CDR3 has 11 residues. The V gene's germline CDR1 is MDHEN and CDR2 SYDVKM. Trimming removed 10 bases from V and 2 bases from J, with 9 bases in between.

Points on this clone: Other DNA sequences in this sample translate to the same CDR3. The V gene is TRBV5-1, the J gene TRBJ1-5; D gene ambiguous. Per germline, CDR1 SGHRS and CDR2 YFSETQ. With 0 bases removed from V and 2 bases from J, the gap between germline ends came to 9 bases. This CDR3 contains 15 residues. The CDR3 DNA follows: TGCGCCAGCAGCTTGGGTGGGTTGGGCAATCAGCCCCAGCATTTT. Its protein is CASSLGGLGNQPQHF.

The genes are TRBV6-1 and TRBJ2-1; D call uncertain. V dropped 0 bases and J dropped 15 bases, with 12 bases sitting between them. Germline assignment: CDR1 MNHNS and CDR2 SASEGT. The CDR3 is 12 residues long. The CDR3 region is CASSEAGPSGFF. The CDR3 bases are TGTGCCAGCAGTGAAGCCGGGCCCTCCGGGTTCTTC.

This chain connects TRBV7-9 to TRBJ2-7, with D perhaps TRBD1 (6 bases). Trimming took off 5 bases at V and 7 bases at J, with 21 bases between the two ends. Germline V lookup: CDR1 SEHNR, CDR2 FQNEAQ (reference sequence). There are 15 residues in the CDR3. The CDR3 DNA reads TGTGCCAGCAGCCCTAACTCGAAAGGTAGGGGGGAGCAGTACTTC. This sequence encodes CASSPNSKGRGEQYF.

The V and J genes are TRBV15 and TRBJ1-1; possibly TRBD1 for D (5 bases). From germline, CDR1 is LNHNV and CDR2 YYDKDF (reference sequence). Trimming removed 0 bases at V and 1 base at J, with 27 bases between. The CDR3 spans 21 residues. The CDR3 nucleotides are TGTGCCACCAGCAGAGATAAGGGGAGACCCTTACAACCGACGAAGAACACTGAAGCTTTCTTT. It yields the protein CATSRDKGRPLQPTKNTEAFF.

This clone was observed once. CDR3 coding DNA: TGTGCCGTTTCCCTGGGAGAAAGGAGGGAGACCCAGTACTTC. It codes for CAVSLGERRETQYF. V gene TRBV6-6 combines with J gene TRBJ2-5; D may be TRBD2 (5 bases). The CDR3 runs to 14 residues. Germline loops: CDR1 MNHNY, CDR2 SVGAGI (reference sequence). V was pared by 11 bases and J by 5 bases, with 21 bases between.

The chain employs TRBV19 and TRBJ2-3; D may be TRBD1 (5 bases). Trimming removed 5 bases at V and 2 bases at J, with 11 bases between. Germline CDR1 LNHDA, CDR2 SQIVND (reference sequence). The CDR3 runs to 14 residues. The CDR3 DNA sequence: TGTGCCAGTAGTTCAACAGGTTTCACAGATACGCAGTATTTT. This sequence encodes CASSSTGFTDTQYF. Using reference TRBV19 and TRBJ2-3 for the parts outside the CDR3, the full variable domain is DGGITQSPKYLFRKEGQNVTLSCEQNLNHDAMYWYRQDPGQGLRLIYYSQIVNDFQKGDIAEGYSVSREKKESFPLTVTSAQKNPTAFYLCASSSTGFTDTQYFGPGTRLTVL.

The chain links TRBV11-3 to TRBJ2-7, with a tentative D call TRBD2 (7 bases). The CDR3 runs 15 residues. The V gene lost 5 bases and the J gene lost 4 bases, with 18 bases spanning the gap. Germline CDR1 is SGHNT and CDR2 is YENEEA. The CDR3 nucleotides are TGTGCCAGCAGCCGTGGGGGGGCGGATCGATACGAGCAGTACTTC. As protein: CASSRGGADRYEQYF.

This CDR3 reads CASSLVQGTGSGNTIYF. For the CDR3, the DNA is TGTGCCAGCAGCTTGGTTCAGGGAACAGGATCTGGAAACACCATATATTTT. J is TRBJ1-3 and V is TRBV5-6, with a possible D match to TRBD1 (5 bases). Trimming took 0 bases from V and 1 from J, leaving 14 bases between them. Germline lookup yields CDR1 SGHDT and CDR2 YYEEEE. This CDR3 is built from 17 residues.

J is TRBJ2-5 and V is TRBV29-1; D gene unclear. The CDR3 sequence is 13 residues long. Trimming removed 6 bases at V and 5 bases at J, with 16 bases between. CDR1 SQVTM and CDR2 ANQGSEA come from the germline V gene. CDR3 nucleotide sequence: TGCAGCGTCTCAGGCAGTAATTGGGAGACCCAGTACTTC. It yields the protein CSVSGSNWETQYF. The variable domain in full, with the rest retrieved from reference TRBV29-1 and TRBJ2-5, is SAVISQKPSRDICQRGTSLTIQCQVDSQVTMMFWYRQQPGQSLTLIATANQGSEATYESGFVIDKFPISRPNLTFSTLTVSNMSPEDSSIYLCSVSGSNWETQYFGPGTRLLVL.

The rearrangement uses TRBV15 and TRBJ2-7; 13 bases are a match to TRBD2. Germline assignment: CDR1 LNHNV and CDR2 YYDKDF (reference sequence). The CDR3 runs 16 residues. V shed 3 bases and J 4 bases; nucleotides not matched to a gene: 6. The CDR3 here is CATSSLPGLAGYEQYF. In DNA form, the CDR3 reads TGTGCCACCAGCAGCCTCCCGGGACTAGCGGGATACGAGCAGTACTTC. The full variable domain, with the rest looked up from reference TRBV15 and TRBJ2-7, is DAMVIQNPRYQVTQFGKPVTLSCSQTLNHNVMYWYQQKSSQAPKLLFHYYDKDFNNEADTPDNFQSRRPNTSFCFLDIRSPGLGDTAMYLCATSSLPGLAGYEQYFGPGTRLTVT.

The rearrangement joins TRBV7-3 to TRBJ1-2; TRBD1 matches 8 bases. The CDR3 runs to 15 residues. With V trimmed by 1 base and J by 8 bases, 9 bases remained unmatched. Germline values: CDR1 SGHTA, CDR2 FQGTGA. The CDR3 here is CASSLNSGGLGGYTF. CDR3 DNA: TGTGCCAGCAGCTTAAACTCAGGGGGCTTAGGAGGCTACACCTTC.

The chain recombines TRBV14 with TRBJ2-2; D not certain. The CDR3 has 12 amino acids. V was clipped by 1 base and J by 13 bases, with 10 bases between them. Germline assignment: CDR1 SGHDN and CDR2 FVKESK. In nucleotides, the CDR3 is TGTGCCAGCAGCCAAGGGCCCACGGGGCTGTTTTTT. This gives the protein CASSQGPTGLFF.

This sequence joins TRBV7-2 and TRBJ1-5; the D gene is possibly TRBD1 (5 bases). The V and J ends lost 5 bases and 6 bases respectively, with 23 bases between them. The length of the CDR3 is 17 residues. Per germline, CDR1 SGHTA and CDR2 FQGNSA. The DNA for the CDR3 is TGTGCCAGCAGCCCAAACCCACCGGGGCTATGGAGTCAGCCCCAGCATTTT. Its translation: CASSPNPPGLWSQPQHF.

The chain joins TRBV5-1 to TRBJ1-4; 8 bases fit TRBD1. Germline values: CDR1 SGHRS, CDR2 YFSETQ. Trimming at V came to 0 bases and at J to 4 bases, leaving 2 bases not matched to a gene. The CDR3 is 15 amino acids. CDR3 bases: TGCGCCAGCAGCTTGGCGGGACAGGTTAATGAAAAACTGTTTTTT. Translating it yields CASSLAGQVNEKLFF.

The genes are TRBV2 and TRBJ1-1; tentatively, D is TRBD1 (6 bases). CDR1 is SNHLY, CDR2 FYNNEI, per germline. The CDR3 has 13 residues. The ends were cut back, 4 bases at V and 14 bases at J, with 20 bases in the middle. The CDR3 region is CASSVIRQGLRFF. CDR3 in DNA: TGTGCCAGCAGTGTTATCAGGCAGGGGTTAAGGTTCTTT.

V is TRBV7-6 and J is TRBJ2-1; TRBD2 is a possible D gene (6 bases). Trimming took off 5 bases at V and 9 bases at J, with 11 bases between the two ends. Germline-derived CDR1 and CDR2 are SGHVS and FNYEAQ. The CDR3 has 12 residues. The CDR3: CASSHSSGEQFF. The DNA for the CDR3 is TGTGCCAGCAGCCACAGTAGCGGTGAGCAGTTCTTC. The full variable domain, rest sourced from reference TRBV7-6 and TRBJ2-1, is GAGVSQSPRYKVTKRGQDVALRCDPISGHVSLYWYRQALGQGPEFLTYFNYEAQQDKSGLPNDRFSAERPEGSISTLTIQRTEQRDSAMYRCASSHSSGEQFFGPGTRLTVL.

V gene TRBV6-6 combines with J gene TRBJ1-5; 10 nucleotides align to TRBD1. The CDR3 is made up of 16 amino acids. Trimming removed 5 bases from V and 0 bases from J; junction bases left unmatched: 4. The germline V gene has CDR1 MNHNY and CDR2 SVGAGI (reference sequence). Here the CDR3 reads CASSRQGASSNQPQHF. The DNA for the CDR3 is TGTGCCAGCAGTAGACAGGGGGCGAGTAGCAATCAGCCCCAGCATTTT.

J is TRBJ2-1 and V is TRBV5-6; 10 nucleotides match TRBD2. The CDR3 consists of 14 residues. Germline V gives CDR1 SGHDT, CDR2 YYEEEE. V was pared by 3 bases and J by 10 bases, with 7 bases of the junction left unmatched. DNA for the CDR3: TGTGCCAGCAGCTCGGCACTAGCGGGACAAGAGCAGTTCTTC. This translates into CASSSALAGQEQFF.

The chain combines TRBV5-1 with TRBJ2-7; TRBD1 matches 9 bases. CDR1 and CDR2 (germline): SGHRS, YFSETQ. The CDR3 length is 16 residues. Trimming took 4 bases from V and 3 from J; bases not matched to a gene: 11. CDR3 in amino acids: CASSLGDRDEYYEQYF. The CDR3 DNA reads TGCGCCAGCAGCCTGGGGGACAGGGATGAATACTACGAGCAGTACTTC.